Listed below are T cell receptor beta chains from one sample, sequenced in a study of T-cell reconstitution after alpha-beta-depleted transplantation in children. TCRdb used MiXCR to reprocess the PCR reads, holding one entry per CDR3 protein. The repertoire consists of about 980,000 distinct CDR3 sequences, with roughly 29% occurring once and the leading ten covering about 28%. This sample comprised PBMCs, mostly from graft donor cells, obtained 360 days after TCRalphabeta/CD19-depleted stem cell transplant. The receptors originated from a boy under two years old who had a stem cell transplant for SCID, so the T cells may come from the graft donor. Both conserved end residues are part of each CDR3. Each record gives: V gene, D gene, J gene, clone size, CDR3 protein, CDR3 DNA. A D gene is named only where the DNA matches it firmly. Expanded clones get a size class; other rows say once, few or many, or leave the size out.

v_gene: TRBV10-3; d_gene: TRBD2; j_gene: TRBJ2-2; abundance: .; CDR3aa: CAISELPAGTANTGELFF; CDR3nt: TGTGCCATCAGTGAGTTGCCAGCGGGGACCGCGAACACCGGGGAGCTGTTTTTT
v_gene: TRBV20-1; d_gene: .; j_gene: TRBJ1-4; abundance: .; CDR3aa: CSARDWGPNEKLFF; CDR3nt: TGCAGTGCTAGAGATTGGGGCCCTAATGAAAAACTGTTTTTT
v_gene: TRBV27; d_gene: .; j_gene: TRBJ2-6; abundance: .; CDR3aa: CASSLSVLVAGANVLTF; CDR3nt: TGTGCCAGCAGTTTATCCGTCCTCGTCGCTGGGGCCAACGTCCTGACTTTC
v_gene: TRBV29-1; d_gene: TRBD1; j_gene: TRBJ2-4; abundance: .; CDR3aa: CSVAGTGTLAKNIQYF; CDR3nt: TGCAGCGTTGCCGGGACAGGGACCTTAGCCAAAAACATTCAGTACTTC
v_gene: TRBV7-2; d_gene: .; j_gene: TRBJ1-2; abundance: many; CDR3aa: CASSFYRTRYGYTF; CDR3nt: TGTGCCAGCAGCTTCTACAGGACTCGCTATGGCTACACCTTC
v_gene: TRBV9; d_gene: .; j_gene: TRBJ2-1; abundance: .; CDR3aa: CASSVRPSSYNEQFF; CDR3nt: TGTGCCAGCAGCGTCCGTCCAAGCTCCTACAATGAGCAGTTCTTC
v_gene: TRBV3-1; d_gene: TRBD1; j_gene: TRBJ1-2; abundance: .; CDR3aa: CASSRPGQLFYGYTF; CDR3nt: TGTGCCAGCAGCCGGCCGGGACAGCTATTTTATGGCTACACCTTC
v_gene: TRBV5-5; d_gene: .; j_gene: TRBJ2-7; abundance: .; CDR3aa: CASSLPGISYEQYF; CDR3nt: TGTGCCAGCAGCTTGCCGGGGATCTCCTACGAGCAGTACTTC
v_gene: TRBV6-5; d_gene: .; j_gene: TRBJ1-3; abundance: .; CDR3aa: CASSYNAGRNSGNTIYF; CDR3nt: TGTGCCAGCAGTTACAACGCGGGACGGAACTCTGGAAACACCATATATTTT
v_gene: TRBV5-1; d_gene: .; j_gene: TRBJ2-5; abundance: once; CDR3aa: CASSLGGSAAQYF; CDR3nt: TGCGCCAGCAGCTTGGGAGGTTCGGCGGCCCAGTACTTC
v_gene: TRBV4-1; d_gene: TRBD2; j_gene: TRBJ2-1; abundance: many; CDR3aa: CASSQHTSGQQFF; CDR3nt: TGCGCCAGCAGCCAGCATACTAGCGGACAGCAGTTCTTC
v_gene: TRBV12-5; d_gene: .; j_gene: TRBJ2-2; abundance: few; CDR3aa: CASGLTSSGELFF; CDR3nt: TGTGCTAGTGGTTTGACTTCTAGCGGGGAGCTGTTTTTT
v_gene: TRBV6-5; d_gene: TRBD1; j_gene: TRBJ1-3; abundance: .; CDR3aa: CASSYARQGAGNTIYF; CDR3nt: TGTGCCAGCAGTTACGCCCGACAGGGAGCCGGAAACACCATATATTTT
v_gene: TRBV6-2/TRBV6-3; d_gene: .; j_gene: TRBJ2-7; abundance: once; CDR3aa: CASSYWLPNSYEQYF; CDR3nt: TGTGCCAGCAGTTACTGGCTGCCTAACTCCTACGAGCAGTACTTC
v_gene: TRBV7-9; d_gene: .; j_gene: TRBJ2-4; abundance: .; CDR3aa: CASSLASDKNIQYF; CDR3nt: TGTGCCAGCAGCTTAGCTAGCGACAAAAACATTCAGTACTTC
v_gene: TRBV12-3/TRBV12-4; d_gene: TRBD2; j_gene: TRBJ2-7; abundance: few; CDR3aa: CASSLRGLASGEQYF; CDR3nt: TGTGCCAGCAGTTTACGTGGACTAGCTTCTGGGGAGCAGTACTTC
v_gene: TRBV20-1; d_gene: TRBD2; j_gene: TRBJ2-5; abundance: few; CDR3aa: CSASHLAVKTQYF; CDR3nt: TGCAGTGCTTCCCACCTAGCGGTAAAGACCCAGTACTTC
v_gene: TRBV21-1; d_gene: .; j_gene: TRBJ2-5; abundance: few; CDR3aa: CASSHFSGGFQETQYF; CDR3nt: TGTGCCAGCAGCCATTTCAGTGGTGGGTTTCAAGAGACCCAGTACTTC
v_gene: TRBV6-5; d_gene: TRBD2; j_gene: TRBJ2-3; abundance: .; CDR3aa: CASSYVGGSTDTQYF; CDR3nt: TGTGCCAGCAGTTACGTGGGGGGGAGCACAGATACGCAGTATTTT
v_gene: TRBV25-1; d_gene: .; j_gene: TRBJ1-3; abundance: .; CDR3aa: CASSESPVQSESGNTIYF; CDR3nt: TGTGCCAGCAGTGAATCCCCCGTCCAGTCGGAGTCTGGAAACACCATATATTTT
v_gene: TRBV19; d_gene: .; j_gene: TRBJ1-5; abundance: .; CDR3aa: CASTQGLQPQHF; CDR3nt: TGTGCCAGTACGCAGGGTTTACAGCCCCAGCATTTT
v_gene: TRBV7-8; d_gene: .; j_gene: TRBJ2-7; abundance: .; CDR3aa: CASSLVGWVYEQYF; CDR3nt: TGTGCCAGCAGCTTAGTAGGTTGGGTCTACGAGCAGTACTTC
v_gene: TRBV28; d_gene: .; j_gene: TRBJ2-7; abundance: .; CDR3aa: CASSFRQEQYF; CDR3nt: TGTGCCAGCAGTTTCAGGCAGGAGCAGTACTTC
v_gene: TRBV2; d_gene: .; j_gene: TRBJ2-3; abundance: .; CDR3aa: CASAKRDGDTQYF; CDR3nt: TGTGCCAGCGCAAAAAGGGATGGAGATACGCAGTATTTT
v_gene: TRBV5-5; d_gene: .; j_gene: TRBJ1-2; abundance: few; CDR3aa: CASSIGVLYGYTF; CDR3nt: TGTGCCAGCAGCATCGGGGTGCTCTATGGCTACACCTTC
v_gene: TRBV7-9; d_gene: .; j_gene: TRBJ2-7; abundance: .; CDR3aa: CASSLRDQSYEQYF; CDR3nt: TGTGCCAGCAGCTTACGGGACCAGAGCTACGAGCAGTACTTC
v_gene: TRBV29-1; d_gene: .; j_gene: TRBJ1-1; abundance: .; CDR3aa: CSVSGRMNTEAFF; CDR3nt: TGCAGCGTTAGCGGGCGCATGAACACTGAAGCTTTCTTT
v_gene: TRBV7-8; d_gene: .; j_gene: TRBJ1-1; abundance: .; CDR3aa: CASSRLGITEAFF; CDR3nt: TGTGCCAGCAGCCGCCTAGGGATCACTGAAGCTTTCTTT
v_gene: TRBV6-5; d_gene: TRBD1; j_gene: TRBJ2-2; abundance: .; CDR3aa: CASSYSGDRVGELFF; CDR3nt: TGTGCCAGCAGTTACTCGGGGGACAGGGTTGGGGAGCTGTTTTTT
v_gene: TRBV15; d_gene: .; j_gene: TRBJ1-2; abundance: few; CDR3aa: CATSRDFPNYGYTF; CDR3nt: TGTGCCACCAGCAGAGATTTTCCGAACTATGGCTACACCTTC
v_gene: TRBV4-1; d_gene: .; j_gene: TRBJ2-3; abundance: .; CDR3aa: CASSPWGDTDTQYF; CDR3nt: TGCGCCAGCAGCCCGTGGGGGGACACAGATACGCAGTATTTT
v_gene: TRBV12-5; d_gene: .; j_gene: TRBJ1-2; abundance: few; CDR3aa: CASGLYVTTYGYTF; CDR3nt: TGTGCTAGTGGTTTGTATGTGACAACCTATGGCTACACCTTC
v_gene: TRBV12-3/TRBV12-4; d_gene: TRBD2; j_gene: TRBJ2-5; abundance: .; CDR3aa: CASSLPGVLAGDVPAETQYF; CDR3nt: TGTGCCAGCAGTCTCCCCGGCGTACTAGCGGGGGACGTACCCGCGGAGACCCAGTACTTC
v_gene: TRBV28; d_gene: TRBD2; j_gene: TRBJ2-3; abundance: .; CDR3aa: CASSYLAGSGADTQYF; CDR3nt: TGTGCCAGCAGTTACTTAGCGGGATCGGGGGCAGATACGCAGTATTTT